This record concerns one T cell receptor (beta chain) sequence. Its target is not known. V was pared by 5 bases and J by 12 bases, with 16 bases of the junction left unmatched. The CDR3 sequence is 15 residues long. Using quantitative 5'-RACE with molecular barcodes, the authors made TCR beta libraries. TCRdb used MiXCR to reprocess the 5' RACE reads, holding one entry per CDR3 protein. The table records under 250,000 distinct CDR3 sequences, 30% to 35% of them present only once. This specimen belongs to a study of CD8 T cells in ankylosing spondylitis. General study findings and limits: Disease-linked clones reportedly showed significant enrichment in matched ankylosing spondylitis synovial fluid. Researchers report that disease-linked clones proved CD8+ and relatively rare in peripheral blood.

This rearrangement joins TRBV12-3 or TRBV12-4 to TRBJ2-1, with 7 bases identical to TRBD2. This TCR was recovered from a male donor with ankylosing spondylitis or in good health (not recorded which). Sequencing input: blood, either unsorted or a sorted T cell fraction (not recorded which). The CDR3 spells CASSPRGDGLTAQFF. The CDR3 bases are TGTGCCAGCAGTCCCCGGGGGGACGGGCTAACAGCGCAGTTCTTC.